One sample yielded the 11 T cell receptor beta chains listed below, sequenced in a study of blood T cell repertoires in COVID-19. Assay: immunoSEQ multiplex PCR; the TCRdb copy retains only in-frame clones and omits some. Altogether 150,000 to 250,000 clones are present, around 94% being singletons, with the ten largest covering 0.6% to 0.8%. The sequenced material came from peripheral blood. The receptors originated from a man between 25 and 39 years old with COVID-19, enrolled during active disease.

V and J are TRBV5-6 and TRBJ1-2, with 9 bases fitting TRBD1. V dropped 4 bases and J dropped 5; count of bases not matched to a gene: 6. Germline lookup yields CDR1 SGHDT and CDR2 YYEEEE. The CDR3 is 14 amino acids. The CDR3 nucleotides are TGTGCCAGCAGCAAGGACAGGGGCAGGTATGGCTACACCTTC. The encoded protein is CASSKDRGRYGYTF. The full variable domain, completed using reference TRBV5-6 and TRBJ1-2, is DAGVTQSPTHLIKTRGQQVTLRCSPKSGHDTVSWYQQALGQGPQFIFQYYEEEERQRGNFPDRFSGHQFPNYSSELNVNALLLGDSALYLCASSKDRGRYGYTFGSGTRLTVV.

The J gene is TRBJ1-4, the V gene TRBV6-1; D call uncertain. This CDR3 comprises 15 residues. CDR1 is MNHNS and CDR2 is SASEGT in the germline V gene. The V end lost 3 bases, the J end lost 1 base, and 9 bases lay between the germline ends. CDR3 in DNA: TGTGCCAGCAGTGACCTGCAGAAAACTAATGAAAAACTGTTTTTT. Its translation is CASSDLQKTNEKLFF.

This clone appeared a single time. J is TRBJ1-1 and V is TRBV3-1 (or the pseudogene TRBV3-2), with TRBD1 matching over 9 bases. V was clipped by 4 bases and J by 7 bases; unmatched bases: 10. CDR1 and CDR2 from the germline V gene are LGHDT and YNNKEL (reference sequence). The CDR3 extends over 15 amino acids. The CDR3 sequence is CASSRTNRGLGEAFF. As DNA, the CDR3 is TGTGCCAGCAGCCGGACTAACAGGGGGCTAGGTGAAGCTTTCTTT.

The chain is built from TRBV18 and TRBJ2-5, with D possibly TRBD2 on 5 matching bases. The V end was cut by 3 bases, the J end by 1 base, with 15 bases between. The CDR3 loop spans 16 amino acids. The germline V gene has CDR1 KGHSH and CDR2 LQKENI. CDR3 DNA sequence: TGTGCCAGCTCACCGAGGAGCGGTAATTTCCAAGAGACCCAGTACTTC. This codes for CASSPRSGNFQETQYF.

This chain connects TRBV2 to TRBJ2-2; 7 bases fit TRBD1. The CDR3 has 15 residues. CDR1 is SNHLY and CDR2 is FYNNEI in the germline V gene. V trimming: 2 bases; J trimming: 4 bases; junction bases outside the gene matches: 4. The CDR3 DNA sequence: TGTGCCAGCAGTGAAATAGGGGGCGGCACCGGGGAGCTGTTTTTT. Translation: CASSEIGGGTGELFF.

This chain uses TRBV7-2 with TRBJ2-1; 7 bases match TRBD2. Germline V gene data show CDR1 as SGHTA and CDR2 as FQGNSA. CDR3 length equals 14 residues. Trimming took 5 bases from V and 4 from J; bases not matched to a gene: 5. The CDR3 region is CASSTGTTYNEQFF. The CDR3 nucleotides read TGTGCCAGCAGCACCGGGACTACATACAATGAGCAGTTCTTC.

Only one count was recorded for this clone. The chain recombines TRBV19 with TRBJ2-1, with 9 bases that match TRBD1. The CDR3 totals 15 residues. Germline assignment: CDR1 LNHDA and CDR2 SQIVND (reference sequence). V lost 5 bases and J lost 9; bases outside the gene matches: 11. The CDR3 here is CASSLGTGLQSEQFF. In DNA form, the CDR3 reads TGTGCCAGTAGTCTCGGGACAGGGTTACAAAGTGAGCAGTTCTTC.

The CDR3 DNA reads as TGTGCCAGTAGAAAACAGCCCAATCAGCCCCAGCATTTT. Encoded protein: CASRKQPNQPQHF. V gene TRBV19 combines with J gene TRBJ1-5; D is ambiguous. This CDR3 is 13 amino acids long. CDR1 LNHDA and CDR2 SQIVND come from the germline V gene (reference sequence). Trimming cost V 6 bases and J 3 bases, with 9 bases left between them.

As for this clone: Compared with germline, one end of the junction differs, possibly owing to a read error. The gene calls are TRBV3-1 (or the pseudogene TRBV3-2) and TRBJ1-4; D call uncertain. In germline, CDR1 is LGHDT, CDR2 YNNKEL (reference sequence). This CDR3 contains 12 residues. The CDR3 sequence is CASSRLGENLFF. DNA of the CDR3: TGTGCCAGCAGCCGACTCGGAGAAAATCTGTTTTTT.

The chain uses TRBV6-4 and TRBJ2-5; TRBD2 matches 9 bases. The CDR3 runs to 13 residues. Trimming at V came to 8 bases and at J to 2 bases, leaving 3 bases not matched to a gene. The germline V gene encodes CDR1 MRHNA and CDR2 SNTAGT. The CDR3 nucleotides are TGTGCCAGCGTGGGACTAGCACAAGAGACCCAGTACTTC. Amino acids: CASVGLAQETQYF.

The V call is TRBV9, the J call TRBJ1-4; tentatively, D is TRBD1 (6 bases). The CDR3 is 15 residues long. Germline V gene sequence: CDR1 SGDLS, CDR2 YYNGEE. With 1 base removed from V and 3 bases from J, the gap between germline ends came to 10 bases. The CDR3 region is CASSVMGAPNEKLFF. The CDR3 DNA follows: TGTGCCAGCAGCGTAATGGGGGCCCCTAATGAAAAACTGTTTTTT.